This entry concerns a single T cell receptor beta chain. This record comes from a study of cytomegalovirus exposure and HLA in healthy donors. The assay was immunoSEQ multiplex PCR, and TCRdb's table has in-frame clones only and misses some. The sample carries 160,000 or so clones, roughly 89% recorded once. The CDR3 has 14 residues. V was shortened by 0 bases and J by 3 bases, with 6 bases between the two germline ends. CDR1 is SGDLS and CDR2 is YYNGEE in the germline V gene. This chain connects TRBV9 to TRBJ2-2; D gene unclear. The sequenced sample was PBMCs. The TCR was taken from a woman in her thirties in good health and CMV-seronegative. The CDR3: CASSVAPDTGELFF. In DNA form, the CDR3 reads TGTGCCAGCAGCGTAGCTCCGGACACCGGGGAGCTGTTTTTT.